The rows below give T cell receptor beta chains drawn from one sample of a study of PD-L1 blockade in urothelial cancer. TCRdb keeps only in-frame clones here, not all; method: immunoSEQ multiplex PCR. This table holds about 51,000 clones, 86% found once. Sequences were derived from PBMCs, sampled around atezolizumab (anti-PD-L1) treatment. The receptors derive from a man between 60 and 75 years old with urothelial cancer. CDR3s include the opening cysteine and the closing phenylalanine or tryptophan. The D gene is left open where the match is weak. The listing skips clone size in some rows; elsewhere it reads once, few, many or a size class.

d_gene	abundance	j_gene	v_gene	CDR3nt	CDR3aa
.	.	TRBJ1-1	TRBV4-1	TGCGCCAGCAGCCAATCGGAGCACGAGAAAAACACTGAAGCTTTCTTT	CASSQSEHEKNTEAFF
.	.	TRBJ2-2	TRBV7-9	TGTGCCAGCAGCGAACTAGTGGCCGGGGAGCTGTTTTTT	CASSELVAGELFF
TRBD2	.	TRBJ2-2	TRBV2	TGTGCCAGCAGGGCTAGCGGGAGCGCGGGCACCGGGGAGCTGTTTTTT	CASRASGSAGTGELFF
.	.	TRBJ2-5	TRBV7-8	TGTGCCACAAAGAGAGGGTTAGAGACCCAGTACTTC	CATKRGLETQYF
.	.	TRBJ2-6	TRBV11-2	TGTGCCAGCAGCTTGGTCCTCGGACAGCCGTCGCCTGGGGCCAACGTCCTGACTTTC	CASSLVLGQPSPGANVLTF
TRBD1	.	TRBJ1-1	TRBV30	TGTGCCGGGAAGACAGGGATGTTCTTGGACACTGAAGCTTTCTTT	CAGKTGMFLDTEAFF
TRBD1	.	TRBJ1-2	TRBV2	TGTGCCAGCGGGATGGGACAGGGGGTCTATGGCTACACCTTC	CASGMGQGVYGYTF
.	.	TRBJ1-1	TRBV5-6	TGTGCCAGCAGCCCGGGCGGGACTTTGAACACTGAAGCTTTCTTT	CASSPGGTLNTEAFF
.	.	TRBJ2-7	TRBV18	TGTGCCAGCTCACCAACCGGCGGTCTCTCCTACGAGCAGTACTTC	CASSPTGGLSYEQYF
.	.	TRBJ2-4	TRBV4-1	TGCGCCAGCAGCCAAGATATACGGGACTCCAAAAACATTCAGTACTTC	CASSQDIRDSKNIQYF
.	.	TRBJ1-2	TRBV7-8	TGTGCCAGCAGCTTAGATCCAGGAGGTGGTGGCTACACCTTC	CASSLDPGGGGYTF
.	.	TRBJ2-1	TRBV7-2	TGTGCCAGCAGCTCGGGATTGGAGCAGTTCTTC	CASSSGLEQFF
TRBD2	.	TRBJ2-3	TRBV27	TGTGCCAGCAGTTTGGGACTAGCGGGGGCCACCACAGATACGCAGTATTTT	CASSLGLAGATTDTQYF
TRBD2	.	TRBJ2-7	TRBV19	TGTGCCAGTAGTTTCGGACTAGCGGGGTACGAGCAGTACTTC	CASSFGLAGYEQYF
TRBD1	.	TRBJ1-6	TRBV9	TGTGCCAGCAGCGAAGGACAGGGACGCTCACCCCTCCACTTT	CASSEGQGRSPLHF
TRBD1	.	TRBJ2-7	TRBV30	TGTGCCTGGAACGGACAGGGCTACGAGCAGTACTTC	CAWNGQGYEQYF
TRBD1	.	TRBJ2-1	TRBV5-1	TGCGCCAGCAGCGCGGGACAGGGGGCGAATGAGCAGTTCTTC	CASSAGQGANEQFF
.	.	TRBJ2-7	TRBV30	TGTGCCTGGAAACAGGGCACCTACGAGCAGTACTTC	CAWKQGTYEQYF
TRBD1	.	TRBJ2-6	TRBV7-8	TGTGCCAGCAGCTTACAACAGGGGTCTGGGGCCAACGTCCTGACTTTC	CASSLQQGSGANVLTF
TRBD1	.	TRBJ2-1	TRBV7-9	TGTGCCAGCAGCTTAGTGGCGGGACAGGGCGATGAGCAGTTCTTC	CASSLVAGQGDEQFF
.	.	TRBJ2-1	TRBV6-6	TGTGCCAGCAGATCCCCACAGGGACCCTCCTACAATGAGCAGTTCTTC	CASRSPQGPSYNEQFF
TRBD1	.	TRBJ2-7	TRBV30	TGTGCCTGGAGTGTACGCGGGACAGGAACCTACGAGCAGTACTTC	CAWSVRGTGTYEQYF
TRBD1	.	TRBJ2-7	TRBV18	TGTGCCAGCTCCACCACAGGAGTAGGGACAGCCTACTACGAGCAGTACTTC	CASSTTGVGTAYYEQYF
TRBD1	.	TRBJ1-1	TRBV27	TGTGCCAGCAGCAAAGAAACAGGGGGACTGAACACTGAAGCTTTCTTT	CASSKETGGLNTEAFF
TRBD1	many	TRBJ1-2	TRBV2	TGTGCCAGCATGAGGGACAGGGTGAGTGGCTACACCTTC	CASMRDRVSGYTF
TRBD2	.	TRBJ2-3	TRBV18	TGTGCCAGCTCACCAGGGACTAGCGGGAGCACAGATACGCAGTATTTT	CASSPGTSGSTDTQYF
TRBD2	.	TRBJ2-3	TRBV11-3	TGTGCCAGCAGCTTGGGAGCGGGAAAAACAGATACGCAGTATTTT	CASSLGAGKTDTQYF
.	.	TRBJ1-2	TRBV15	TGTGCCACCAGCAGAGGCGGGGGGGTGGAGGTTGGCTACACCTTC	CATSRGGGVEVGYTF